This T cell receptor beta chain was found in a study of a mutant IDH1 vaccine in newly diagnosed glioma. Turning to the study itself: Patients, over weeks 1, 3, 5, 7, 11, 15, 19 and 23, received a total of eight vaccinations. Receipt of radiotherapy, temozolomide, or both preceded the study, and most received both.

The study's findings and limits: Patients showed vaccine-induced immune responses at a rate of approximately 93%.

Germline V CDR1 and CDR2: MGHRA, YSYEKL. V was clipped by 0 bases and J by 4 bases, with 10 bases between them. CDR3 length equals 15 residues. The table came from immunoSEQ multiplex PCR; TCRdb's copy has only in-frame clones and leaves some out. The sample yields 75,000 to 80,000 clones, more than 85% seen once. The time point was: week 5, during vaccination. All doses held 300 ug of mutant IDH1 20-mer peptide, with topical imiquimod. As for this clone: Its antigen is currently unknown.

This chain connects TRBV4-1 to TRBJ2-1; D not resolved. This TCR was recovered from a woman aged 50 to 65 with glioma. Specimen: PBMCs, collected from a glioma patient whose treatment included an IDH1 peptide vaccine. The CDR3 is CASSQEKKAYNEQFF. As DNA, the CDR3 is TGCGCCAGCAGCCAAGAAAAGAAAGCGTACAATGAGCAGTTCTTC.